What follows describes a single TCR beta chain. Original processing notes: Quantification of nucleated cells was approximated via reference gene primer amplification. The table came from immunoSEQ multiplex PCR; TCRdb's copy has only in-frame clones and leaves some out. V and J calls and clone size follow that table, whereas D and trimming were derived from the DNA. This sample yields roughly 140,000 clones, of which more than 70% are seen a single time; 28% belongs to the top ten. The CDR3 has 12 amino acids. Germline values: CDR1 SGDLS, CDR2 YYNGEE. Trimming pared 3 bases from V and 2 bases from J, leaving 4 bases between. The data originate from a study of blood T cell repertoires in COVID-19. The overall study: Acute and convalescent COVID-19 samples came from the United States, Italy and Spain. PBMCs, B-cell-depleted T cells, or T cells were the source of the cDNA or gDNA that made up the material.

The chain employs TRBV9 and TRBJ2-3; D ambiguous. The source is a human donor in a cohort sampled during active COVID-19. The sample taken for sequencing was peripheral blood. The CDR3 spells CASSGYTDTQYF. The CDR3 DNA sequence: TGTGCCAGCAGCGGTTACACAGATACGCAGTATTTT. Using reference TRBV9 and TRBJ2-3 for the parts outside the CDR3, the full variable domain is DSGVTQTPKHLITATGQRVTLRCSPRSGDLSVYWYQQSLDQGLQFLIQYYNGEERAKGNILERFSAQQFPDLHSELNLSSLELGDSALYFCASSGYTDTQYFGPGTRLTVL.